This T cell receptor (beta chain) is from a study of cytomegalovirus exposure and HLA in healthy donors. Study-level information: There were some 400 genotyped donors. Of these, about 86% fell in the genetic ancestry cluster associated with self-reported Caucasian donors.

Both 60 Vbeta primers and 13 Jbeta primers went into the PCR. The method was immunoSEQ multiplex PCR; TCRdb's version includes in-frame clones alone and lacks a portion of them. The sample carries 150,000 or so clones, nearly 80% recorded once. V was clipped by 0 bases and J by 1 base, with 11 bases between them. The CDR3 runs to 15 residues. Germline CDR1 is SGHRS and CDR2 is YFSETQ. The sample comprised PBMCs. The rearrangement joins TRBV5-1 to TRBJ2-7; the D gene is possibly TRBD2 (6 bases). The receptor was isolated from a young man in good health and CMV-seropositive. This chain's CDR3 is CASSLAIAESYEQYF. CDR3 nucleotides: TGCGCCAGCAGCTTGGCCATAGCGGAGTCCTACGAGCAGTACTTC.